This TCR beta chain was sequenced during a study of beta chain features in type 1 diabetes. Heparinised blood was drawn once per donor, averaging around 120 mL. Sorting of CD4+ naive, central memory, regulatory and stem cell-like memory cells was performed via CD45RO/CCR7/CD25/CD127/CD95/CD27. The investigators reverse transcribed all of the isolated RNA, so they sequenced expressed TCRB transcripts. Assay: immunoSEQ multiplex PCR; the TCRdb copy retains only in-frame clones and omits some. The repertoire holds some 150,000 clones, 9% to 10% seen once, with under 0.85% in the top ten. Study findings and constraints: Insertion counts at VDJ junctions were lower in type 1 diabetes patients, who also showed more deletions there. Moderate yet significant TCRB CDR3 shortening was seen in Type 1 diabetes patients in all four CD4+ subsets.

As to this clone: The antigen is not known.

This receptor was taken from a woman in her thirties with type 1 diabetes. The sequencing input was central memory CD4+ T cells from blood.

The CDR3 region has the DNA TGTGCCAGCAGGCGCACTAGCTACAATGAGCAGTTCTTC. Translating it yields CASRRTSYNEQFF. The rearrangement uses TRBV27 and TRBJ2-1, with D perhaps TRBD2 (5 bases). The CDR3 is 13 residues long. V was pared by 6 bases and J by 3 bases, with 9 bases between. Per germline, CDR1 MNHEY and CDR2 SMNVEV (reference sequence).